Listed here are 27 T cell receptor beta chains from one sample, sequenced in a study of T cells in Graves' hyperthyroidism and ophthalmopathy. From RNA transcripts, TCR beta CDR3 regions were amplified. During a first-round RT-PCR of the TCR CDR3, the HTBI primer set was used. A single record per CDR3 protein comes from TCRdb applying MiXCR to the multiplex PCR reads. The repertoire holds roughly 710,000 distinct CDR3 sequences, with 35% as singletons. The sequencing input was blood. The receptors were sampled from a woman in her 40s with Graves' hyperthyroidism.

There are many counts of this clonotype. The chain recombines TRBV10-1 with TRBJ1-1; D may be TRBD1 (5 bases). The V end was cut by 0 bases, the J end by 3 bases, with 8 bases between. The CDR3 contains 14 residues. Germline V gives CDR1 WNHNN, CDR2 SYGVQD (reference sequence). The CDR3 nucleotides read TGCGCCAGCAGTGAGTCTGGGGACCACACTGAAGCTTTCTTT. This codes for CASSESGDHTEAFF.

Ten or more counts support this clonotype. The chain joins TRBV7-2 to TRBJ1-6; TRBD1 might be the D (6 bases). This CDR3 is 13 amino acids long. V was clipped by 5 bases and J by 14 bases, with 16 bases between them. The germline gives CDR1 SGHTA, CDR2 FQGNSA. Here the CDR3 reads CASSRTAATALHF. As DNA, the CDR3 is TGTGCCAGCAGCAGGACAGCTGCTACGGCCCTCCACTTT.

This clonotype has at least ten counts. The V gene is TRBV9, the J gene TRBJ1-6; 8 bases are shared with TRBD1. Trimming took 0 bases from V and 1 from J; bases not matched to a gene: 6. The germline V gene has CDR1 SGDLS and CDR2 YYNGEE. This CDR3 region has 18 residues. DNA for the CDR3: TGTGCCAGCAGCGTAGGAACAGGGGGTAGTTCCTATAATTCACCCCTCCACTTT. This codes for CASSVGTGGSSYNSPLHF.

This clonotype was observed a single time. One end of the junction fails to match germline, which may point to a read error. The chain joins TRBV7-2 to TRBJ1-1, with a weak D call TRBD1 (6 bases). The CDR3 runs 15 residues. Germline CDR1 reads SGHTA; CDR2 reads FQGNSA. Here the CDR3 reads CASSRGQPYNTEAFF. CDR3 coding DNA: TGCGCCAGCAGCCGCGGACAGCCATATAACACTGAAGCTTTCTTT.

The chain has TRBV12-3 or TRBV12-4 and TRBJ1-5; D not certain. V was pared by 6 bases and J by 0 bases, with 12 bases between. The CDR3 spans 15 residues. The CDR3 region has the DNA TGTGCCAGCAGCCTGGCGGTCTATAGCAATCAGCCCCAGCATTTT. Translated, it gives CASSLAVYSNQPQHF.

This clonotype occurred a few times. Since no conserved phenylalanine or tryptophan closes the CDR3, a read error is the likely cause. CDR3 sequence: CASSPPGTNTEAFL. DNA for the CDR3: TGTGCCAGCAGCCCCCCAGGGACTAACACTGAAGCTTTCCTT. The V call is TRBV7-8, the J call TRBJ1-1, with a tentative D call TRBD1 (5 bases). V lost 5 bases, J lost 2 bases, and 12 bases lay in between. CDR3 length: 14 residues. CDR1 is SGHVS, CDR2 FQNEAQ, per germline.

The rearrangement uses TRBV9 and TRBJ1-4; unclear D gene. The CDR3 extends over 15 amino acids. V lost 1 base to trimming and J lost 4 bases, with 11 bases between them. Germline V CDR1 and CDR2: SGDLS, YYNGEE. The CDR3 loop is CASSVFASDNEKLFF. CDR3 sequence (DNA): TGTGCCAGCAGCGTATTTGCCAGCGATAATGAAAAACTGTTTTTT.

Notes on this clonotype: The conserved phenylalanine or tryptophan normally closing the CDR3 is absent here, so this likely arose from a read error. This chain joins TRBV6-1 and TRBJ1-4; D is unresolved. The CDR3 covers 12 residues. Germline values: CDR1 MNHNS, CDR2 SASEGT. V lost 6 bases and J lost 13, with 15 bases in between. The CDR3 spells CASRHTWTGLFL. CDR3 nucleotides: TGTGCCAGCAGACACACCTGGACGGGACTGTTTTTG.

This CDR3 is CASSFRQAAVTEAFF. The CDR3 DNA reads TGTGCCAGCAGCTTCAGACAGGCCGCGGTCACTGAAGCTTTCTTT. The gene calls are TRBV7-2 and TRBJ1-1, with D tentatively TRBD1 (6 bases). V dropped 3 bases and J dropped 4 bases, with 15 bases sitting between them. CDR3 size: 15 residues. Germline V lookup: CDR1 SGHTA, CDR2 FQGNSA.

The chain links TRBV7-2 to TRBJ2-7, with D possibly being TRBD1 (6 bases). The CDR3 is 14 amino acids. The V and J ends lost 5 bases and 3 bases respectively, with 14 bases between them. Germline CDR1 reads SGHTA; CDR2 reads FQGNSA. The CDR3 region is CASSRYRAHYEQYF. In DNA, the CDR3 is TGTGCCAGCAGCCGATACAGGGCGCACTACGAGCAGTACTTC. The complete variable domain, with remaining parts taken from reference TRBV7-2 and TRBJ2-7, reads GAGVSQSPSNKVTEKGKDVELRCDPISGHTALYWYRQSLGQGLEFLIYFQGNSAPDKSGLPSDRFSAERTGGSVSTLTIQRTQQEDSAVYLCASSRYRAHYEQYFGPGTRLTVT.

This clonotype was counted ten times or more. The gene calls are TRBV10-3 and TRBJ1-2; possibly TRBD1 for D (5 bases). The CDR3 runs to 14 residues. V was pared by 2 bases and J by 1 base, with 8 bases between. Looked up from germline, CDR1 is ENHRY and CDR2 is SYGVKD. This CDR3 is CAISEPQGNYGYTF. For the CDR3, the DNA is TGTGCCATCAGTGAGCCCCAGGGTAACTATGGCTACACCTTC.

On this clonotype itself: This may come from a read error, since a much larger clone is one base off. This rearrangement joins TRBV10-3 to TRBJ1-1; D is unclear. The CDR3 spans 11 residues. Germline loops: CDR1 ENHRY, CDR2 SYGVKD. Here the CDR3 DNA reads TGTGCCATCAGTTATTTGGACTTGCTCATCTTT. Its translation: CAISYLDLLIF.

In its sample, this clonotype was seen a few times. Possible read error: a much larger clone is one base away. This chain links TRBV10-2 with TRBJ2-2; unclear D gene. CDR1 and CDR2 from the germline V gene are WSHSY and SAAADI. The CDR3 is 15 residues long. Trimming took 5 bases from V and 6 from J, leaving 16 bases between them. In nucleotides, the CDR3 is TGCGCCAGCAGTCTCTACGAGGTGGACCCCGGGGAGCTGTTTTTT. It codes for CASSLYEVDPGELFF.

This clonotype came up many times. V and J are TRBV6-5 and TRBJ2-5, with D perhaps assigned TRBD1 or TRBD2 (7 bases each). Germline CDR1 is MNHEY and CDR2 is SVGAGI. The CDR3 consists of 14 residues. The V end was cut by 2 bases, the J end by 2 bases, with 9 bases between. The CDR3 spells CASSYQGGQETQYF. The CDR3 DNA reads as TGTGCCAGCAGTTACCAGGGGGGGCAAGAGACCCAGTACTTC.

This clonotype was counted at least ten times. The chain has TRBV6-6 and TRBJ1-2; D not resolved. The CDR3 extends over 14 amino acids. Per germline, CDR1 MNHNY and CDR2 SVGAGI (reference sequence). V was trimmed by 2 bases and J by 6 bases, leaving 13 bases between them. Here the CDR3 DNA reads TGTGCCAGCAGTTACATGGGCACGGCGGATGGCTACACCTTC. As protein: CASSYMGTADGYTF.

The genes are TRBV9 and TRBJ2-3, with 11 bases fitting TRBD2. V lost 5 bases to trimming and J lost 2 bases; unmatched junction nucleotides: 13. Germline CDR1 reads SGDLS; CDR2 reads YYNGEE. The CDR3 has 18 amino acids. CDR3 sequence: CASRSLKSGLAATDTQYF. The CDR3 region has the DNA TGTGCCAGCAGGAGTCTAAAATCGGGACTAGCGGCCACAGATACGCAGTATTTT.

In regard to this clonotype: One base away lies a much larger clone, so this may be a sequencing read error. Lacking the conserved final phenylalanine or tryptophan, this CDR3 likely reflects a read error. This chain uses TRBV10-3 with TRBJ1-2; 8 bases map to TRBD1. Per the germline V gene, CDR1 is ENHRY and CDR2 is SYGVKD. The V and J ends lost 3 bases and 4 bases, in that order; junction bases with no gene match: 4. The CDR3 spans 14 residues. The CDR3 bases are TGTGCCATCAGTGAAGGGGGACAGGCCTATGGCTACACCCTC. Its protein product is CAISEGGQAYGYTL.

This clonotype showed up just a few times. The CDR3 sequence: CASSPPYNSGYTF. As DNA, the CDR3 is TGCGCCAGCAGCCCACCATACAACTCAGGCTACACCTTC. V is TRBV5-1 and J is TRBJ1-2; no clear D. This CDR3 spans 13 amino acids. The germline V and J ends were trimmed by 4 bases and 8 bases, with 15 bases remaining between them. CDR1 and CDR2 (germline): SGHRS, YFSETQ. The variable domain in full, completed from reference TRBV5-1 and TRBJ1-2, reads KAGVTQTPRYLIKTRGQQVTLSCSPISGHRSVSWYQQTPGQGLQFLFEYFSETQRNKGNFPGRFSGRQFSNSRSEMNVSTLELGDSALYLCASSPPYNSGYTFGSGTRLTVV.

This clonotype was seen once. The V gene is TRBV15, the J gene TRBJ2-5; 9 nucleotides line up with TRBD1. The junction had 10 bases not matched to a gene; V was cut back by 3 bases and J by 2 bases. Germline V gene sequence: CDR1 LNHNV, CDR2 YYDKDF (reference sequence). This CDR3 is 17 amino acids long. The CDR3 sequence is CATSSQPTGTGQETQYF. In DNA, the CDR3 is TGTGCCACCAGCAGCCAACCTACCGGGACAGGGCAAGAGACCCAGTACTTC.

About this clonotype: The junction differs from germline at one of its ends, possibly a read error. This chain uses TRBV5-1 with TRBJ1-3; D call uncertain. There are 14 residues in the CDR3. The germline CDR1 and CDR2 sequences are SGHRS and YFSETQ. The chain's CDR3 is CAGSLDWGGNTIYF. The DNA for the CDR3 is TGCGCCGGCAGCTTGGACTGGGGTGGAAACACCATATATTTT.

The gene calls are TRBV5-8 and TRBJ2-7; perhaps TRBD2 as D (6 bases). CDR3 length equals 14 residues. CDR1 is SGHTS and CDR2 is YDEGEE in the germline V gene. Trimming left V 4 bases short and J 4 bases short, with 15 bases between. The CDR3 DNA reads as TGTGCCAGCAGCGCCACCGGGGAGGAATACGAGCAGTACTTC. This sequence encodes CASSATGEEYEQYF. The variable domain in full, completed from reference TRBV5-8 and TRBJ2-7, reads EAGVTQSPTHLIKTRGQQATLRCSPISGHTSVYWYQQALGLGLQFLLWYDEGEERNRGNFPPRFSGRQFPNYSSELNVNALELEDSALYLCASSATGEEYEQYFGPGTRLTVT.

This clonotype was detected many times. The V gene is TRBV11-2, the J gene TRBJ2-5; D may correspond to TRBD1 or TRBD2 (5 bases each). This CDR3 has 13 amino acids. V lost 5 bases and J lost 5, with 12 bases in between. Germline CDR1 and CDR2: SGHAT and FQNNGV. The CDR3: CASSPGTGETQYF. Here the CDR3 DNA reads TGTGCCAGCAGCCCGGGGACGGGGGAGACCCAGTACTTC.

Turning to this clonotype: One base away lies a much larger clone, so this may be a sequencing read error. The CDR3: CASSQNGQGNSPLHF. The CDR3 bases are TGTGCCAGCAGTCAAAATGGACAGGGGAATTCACCCCTCCACTTT. The V and J genes are TRBV12-3 or TRBV12-4 and TRBJ1-6; TRBD1 matches at 9 bases. Trimming took 5 bases from V and 7 from J; bases not matched to a gene: 6. This CDR3 contains 15 residues.

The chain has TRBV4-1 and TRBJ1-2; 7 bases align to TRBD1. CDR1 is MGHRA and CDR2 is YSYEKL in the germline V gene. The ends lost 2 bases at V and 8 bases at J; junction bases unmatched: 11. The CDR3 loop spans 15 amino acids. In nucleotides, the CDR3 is TGCGCCAGCAGCCAACCAAAAACGGACAGGTTCGGCTACACCTTC. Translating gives CASSQPKTDRFGYTF.

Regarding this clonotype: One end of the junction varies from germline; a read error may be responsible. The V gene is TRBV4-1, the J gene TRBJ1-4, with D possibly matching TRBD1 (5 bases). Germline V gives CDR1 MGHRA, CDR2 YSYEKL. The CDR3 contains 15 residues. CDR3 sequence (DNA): TGCGCCAGCAGCCAGACACAGGTAGATAATGAAAAACCGTTTTTT. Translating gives CASSQTQVDNEKPFF.

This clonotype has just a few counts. In DNA form, the CDR3 reads TGTGCCAGCAGCCGGGGGGCTAATGAAAAACTGTTTTTT. It translates to CASSRGANEKLFF. This chain links TRBV7-9 with TRBJ1-4; D might be TRBD1 (5 bases). The length of the CDR3 is 13 residues. From germline, CDR1 is SEHNR and CDR2 FQNEAQ (reference sequence). V was pared by 5 bases and J by 3 bases, with 7 bases between.

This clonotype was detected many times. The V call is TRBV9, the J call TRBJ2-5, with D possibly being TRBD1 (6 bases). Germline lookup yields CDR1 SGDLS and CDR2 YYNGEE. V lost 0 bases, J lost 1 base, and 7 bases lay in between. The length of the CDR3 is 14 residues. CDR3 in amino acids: CASSVGTAQETQYF. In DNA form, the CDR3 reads TGTGCCAGCAGCGTAGGGACAGCCCAAGAGACCCAGTACTTC.